This T cell receptor (beta chain) came from a study of CXCR3-negative and CXCR3-positive naive CD8 T cells. cDNA libraries for TRB were generated by 5' RACE incorporating UMI labels. TCRdb re-analyzed the 5' RACE reads; it lists each CDR3 protein once, without DNA. This sample's table reports approximately 52,000 distinct CDR3 sequences. The germline CDR1 and CDR2 sequences are SQVTM and ANQGSEA. The CDR3 sequence is 12 residues long. The receptor was isolated from a human donor in good health. Some clones in this sample may be carry-over from other donors' samples. This chain links TRBV29-1 with TRBJ2-5; the D call of TRBD2 rests on TCRdb alone, since no DNA is present to check it. The sequenced sample was memory CD8+ T cells from blood. The CDR3 sequence is CSVEDRRKTQYF.